Listed below are T cell receptor beta chains from one sample, sequenced in a study of OX40 agonist ivuxolimab in advanced cancers. Method: immunoSEQ multiplex PCR; TCRdb's copy keeps in-frame clones and lacks some. The sample has under 40,000 clones; over 65% are singletons. The specimen comprised CD4+ or CD8+ T cells sorted from blood, sampled in a trial of the OX40 agonist ivuxolimab. Receptors were obtained from an adult with an advanced solid tumor such as melanoma, head and neck, liver or kidney cancer. The conserved cysteine and the conserved F or W are not part of the CDR3 here. Each record gives: J gene, V gene, CDR3 protein.

J: TRBJ1-6; V: TRBV6-5; CDR3: ASSYGVGGNSPLH
J: TRBJ1-3; V: TRBV7-8; CDR3: ASTPGNTIY
J: TRBJ2-7; V: TRBV30; CDR3: AWSRGGGSYEQY
J: TRBJ1-1; V: TRBV6-5; CDR3: ASRPHEGWGTEAF
J: TRBJ1-2; V: TRBV27; CDR3: ASSGDGIGGYT
J: TRBJ2-2; V: TRBV7-9; CDR3: ASSFGQGNTGELF
J: TRBJ1-3; V: TRBV7-3; CDR3: ASSASGTNSGNTIY
J: TRBJ2-7; V: TRBV28; CDR3: ASTKAGLLREQY
J: TRBJ1-4; V: TRBV7-2; CDR3: ASSLGGGANEKLF
J: TRBJ2-1; V: TRBV6-1; CDR3: ASSSAGKEQF
J: TRBJ1-5; V: TRBV29-1; CDR3: SVGTGGNQPQH
J: TRBJ2-7; V: TRBV27; CDR3: ASSLKSSGVYEQY
J: TRBJ2-7; V: TRBV7-2; CDR3: ASSSTRTSNEQY
J: TRBJ2-1; V: TRBV11-1; CDR3: ASTREAGGPHEQF
J: TRBJ2-1; V: TRBV19; CDR3: ASRTSGIGYNEQF
J: TRBJ1-1; V: TRBV28; CDR3: ASSTGQGLYDTEAF
J: TRBJ2-1; V: TRBV30; CDR3: AWSADLEGEQF
J: TRBJ2-5; V: TRBV6-6; CDR3: ASSYAGGTGTQY
J: TRBJ2-3; V: TRBV5-5; CDR3: ASRKGIDTDTQY
J: TRBJ2-5; V: TRBV2; CDR3: ASRKMTGEETQY
J: TRBJ2-1; V: TRBV7-2; CDR3: ASSFPGGEQF
J: TRBJ1-3; V: TRBV5-1; CDR3: ASSMDGLALGGNTIY
J: TRBJ1-1; V: TRBV2; CDR3: ASSSLGAEAF
J: TRBJ1-1; V: TRBV11-2; CDR3: ASSLPLGTEAF
J: TRBJ1-2; V: TRBV15; CDR3: ATREAGGTSGNYGYT
J: TRBJ2-7; V: TRBV11-2; CDR3: ASSRGQGNREQY
J: TRBJ2-5; V: TRBV6-6; CDR3: ASIPTGSETQY
J: TRBJ2-7; V: TRBV18; CDR3: ASSSQGYEQY
J: TRBJ1-2; V: TRBV10-3; CDR3: ATASPAGYGYT
J: TRBJ1-1; V: TRBV30; CDR3: AWSPNIGTEAF
J: TRBJ1-3; V: TRBV4-1; CDR3: ASSPPGSSGNTIY
J: TRBJ2-7; V: TRBV29-1; CDR3: SIGTGGHEQY
J: TRBJ2-2; V: TRBV25-1; CDR3: ASSGSNTGELF
J: TRBJ1-3; V: TRBV4-1; CDR3: ASSQEKGDHSGNTIY
J: TRBJ2-2; V: TRBV7-6; CDR3: ASSLSFANTGELF
J: TRBJ1-1; V: TRBV7-9; CDR3: ASSLDLEAF
J: TRBJ2-1; V: TRBV19; CDR3: ASRAGGDNEQF
J: TRBJ2-7; V: TRBV5-1; CDR3: ASSQNSDRGGEQY
J: TRBJ2-5; V: TRBV6-1; CDR3: ASSEVLDYYSSGKETQY
J: TRBJ2-1; V: TRBV11-2; CDR3: ASSLIQAGGGEQF
J: TRBJ2-3; V: TRBV9; CDR3: ASSVDSPGTSTDTQY